These T cell receptor beta chains were read from a single sample in a study of blood T cell repertoires in COVID-19. Profiled with immunoSEQ multiplex PCR; TCRdb holds only in-frame clones, not every one. The sample contains approximately 210,000 clones, 85% to 90% of which appear only once. Sequencing was done on a sample of peripheral blood. All receptors derive from a human donor in a cohort sampled during active COVID-19. Both conserved end residues are part of each CDR3.

j_call | v_call | cdr3_aa
TRBJ2-7 | TRBV6-5 | CASKRLAGGPYEQYF
TRBJ1-4 | TRBV7-9 | CASVRDRAWRKLFF
TRBJ1-2 | TRBV7-9 | CASSIDPPGSGYTF
TRBJ1-1 | TRBV18 | CASSLTGDTEAFF
TRBJ2-1 | TRBV7-9 | CASSPLPAGDEQFF
TRBJ1-6 | TRBV27 | CASSRDRDSPLHF
TRBJ1-6 | TRBV18 | CASSQVSGNYNSPLHF
TRBJ1-5 | TRBV2 | CASSEKTGGLSIHF
TRBJ2-5 | TRBV28 | CASSRTSGRVSETQYF
TRBJ1-1 | TRBV11-2 | CASSLARVAEAFF
TRBJ2-3 | TRBV21-1 | CASSNGDRGTSDTQYF
TRBJ1-2 | TRBV29-1 | CSVFEGGDYGYTF
TRBJ2-5 | TRBV4-3 | CASSQGAGRSVGQETQYF
TRBJ2-7 | TRBV5-4 | CASSNQGQGGYEQYF
TRBJ1-3 | TRBV7-2 | CASSPGTGGIGNTIYF
TRBJ1-1 | TRBV5-4 | CASSSNRGQGGPTEAFF
TRBJ1-1 | TRBV3-1/TRBV3-2 | CASSHQSRGAEEAFF
TRBJ2-1 | TRBV29-1 | CSVGQAGWDEQFF
TRBJ2-2 | TRBV21-1 | CASSGLAGDTGELFF
TRBJ2-3 | TRBV11-2 | CASSSDRVAATQYF
TRBJ1-1 | TRBV3-1/TRBV3-2 | CASSQPGVNEAFF
TRBJ2-1 | TRBV2 | CASRPGQGVGEQFF
TRBJ1-5 | TRBV14 | CASSQDYGGRSNQPQHF
TRBJ2-1 | TRBV5-8 | CASSFGTSGRNRNEQFF
TRBJ2-3 | TRBV28 | CASSGTSGFTDTQYF
TRBJ2-7 | TRBV2 | CASRQIRYEQYF
TRBJ1-5 | TRBV2 | CASTVGAGYNQPQHF
TRBJ2-7 | TRBV7-6 | CASSLAGAFSYEQYF
TRBJ1-6 | TRBV7-6 | CASSLALGLSSPLHF
TRBJ1-5 | TRBV7-4 | CASYKSRDREGDQPQHF
TRBJ1-4 | TRBV7-9 | CASSFRGGNEKLFF
TRBJ2-3 | TRBV7-8 | CASSLRTNLAGILDTQYF
TRBJ1-2 | TRBV13 | CASSLGLSGDGYTF
TRBJ1-1 | TRBV7-2 | CASSLEPGNTEAFF
TRBJ2-7 | TRBV5-1 | CASSPPGQSYEQYF
TRBJ2-1 | TRBV6-5 | CASSYKSSYNEQFF
TRBJ2-7 | TRBV3-1/TRBV3-2 | CASSQWTAYEQYF
TRBJ2-2 | TRBV5-1 | CASSLSVAGEGTGELFF
TRBJ2-1 | TRBV3-1/TRBV3-2 | CASSQRWREGPPYNEQFF
TRBJ2-7 | TRBV19 | CASSPAGTASYEQYF
TRBJ1-1 | TRBV6-5 | CASSYLQGNTEAFF
TRBJ2-7 | TRBV7-2 | CASSLGGGYEQYF
TRBJ2-6 | TRBV4-3 | CASSQDPNFGANVLTF
TRBJ1-2 | TRBV27 | CASSSTQRFVSGYTF
TRBJ2-3 | TRBV2 | CASGRDRGGDTQYF